The rows below give T cell receptor beta chains drawn from one sample of a study of OX40 agonist ivuxolimab in advanced cancers. This table comes from immunoSEQ multiplex PCR, and its TCRdb copy is limited to in-frame clones, with some not included. The repertoire has tens of thousands of clones, around 90% of them found once; the top ten carry 8% to 11%. The material sequenced was CD4+ or CD8+ T cells sorted from blood, taken in a trial of the OX40 agonist ivuxolimab. The receptors shown here come from an adult with an advanced solid tumor such as melanoma, head and neck, liver or kidney cancer. CDR3s include the opening cysteine and the closing phenylalanine or tryptophan. Each record gives: V gene, CDR3 length, J gene, CDR3 protein.

TRBV5-1	17	TRBJ2-2	CASSPVTSGSYTGELFF
TRBV6-1	14	TRBJ2-2	CASREGEFTGELFF
TRBV5-1	14	TRBJ2-5	CASMVGGTQETQYF
TRBV18	14	TRBJ2-6	CASSQGTGANVLTF
TRBV5-6	14	TRBJ1-2	CASSPGTASYGYTF
TRBV4-3	14	TRBJ1-1	CASSQDVGYDEAFF
TRBV15	14	TRBJ2-3	CATSRELEGYTQYF
TRBV5-1	16	TRBJ2-4	CASSAGTVAPGGIQYF
TRBV7-3	14	TRBJ2-3	CASSKERYTDTQYF
TRBV21-1	16	TRBJ2-1	CASRLTSGTLWNEQFF
TRBV7-9	8	TRBJ1-2	CARNGYTF
TRBV11-2	16	TRBJ2-2	CASSWGKGAFIGELFF
TRBV5-1	14	TRBJ2-5	CASRLGGAKETQYF
TRBV19	14	TRBJ2-1	CASSTEAGGPHQFF
TRBV7-9	16	TRBJ1-3	CASSLKGTGFGNTIYF
TRBV5-1	14	TRBJ2-1	CASSLDLVRDEQFF
TRBV28	12	TRBJ1-1	CASSLSFREAFF
TRBV5-1	13	TRBJ2-5	CASSSGALETQYF
TRBV19	16	TRBJ2-1	CASSISGRAPYNEQFF
TRBV11-3	13	TRBJ2-3	CASSSGTGDRQYF
TRBV28	16	TRBJ2-7	CASSPGSPRGSYEQYF
TRBV5-1	15	TRBJ1-5	CASSSTGNSNQPQHF
TRBV7-9	17	TRBJ2-3	CASSLASSWSGTDTQYF
TRBV2	14	TRBJ2-7	CASSEDRSNYEQYF
TRBV10-1	14	TRBJ2-2	CASSSGLNTGELFF
TRBV2	14	TRBJ1-5	CASNPGRSNQPQHF
TRBV5-1	13	TRBJ1-2	CASSSDQYYGYTF
TRBV29-1	15	TRBJ2-7	CSVEDLVGTNYEQYF
TRBV13	14	TRBJ1-1	CASSFGPTNTEAFF
TRBV10-2	14	TRBJ2-2	CATQDTANTGELFF
TRBV9	14	TRBJ1-3	CASERGRAGNTIYF
TRBV12-5	16	TRBJ2-1	CASGFSSGSPYNEQFF
TRBV25-1	14	TRBJ1-2	CASSERQTNYGYTF
TRBV28	11	TRBJ1-3	CASSLEDTIYF
TRBV20-1	10	TRBJ2-7	CSASFYEQYF
TRBV7-9	13	TRBJ2-7	CASSSGGYYEQYF
TRBV4-1	15	TRBJ1-6	CASTPLGQGNSPLHF
TRBV6-5	15	TRBJ2-5	CASSSGLAGVETQYF
TRBV11-2	11	TRBJ2-7	CASSFFHEQYF
TRBV19	15	TRBJ1-4	CASSKTGATNEKLFF
TRBV5-1	14	TRBJ2-7	CASSPSELGYEQYF
TRBV11-3	13	TRBJ2-7	CASSLGQGTEQYF
TRBV6-6	13	TRBJ1-1	CASRGTEGTEAFF
TRBV7-9	14	TRBJ1-4	CASSLRQGDEKLFF
TRBV4-3	15	TRBJ1-3	CASSQGGATGNTIYF
TRBV7-3	14	TRBJ2-2	CASSDDRVTGELFF
TRBV7-9	15	TRBJ1-1	CASSHGGGRNTEAFF
TRBV29-1	14	TRBJ2-1	CSVTGTRGNNEQFF
TRBV10-3	15	TRBJ2-3	CAASPGTAFTDTQYF
TRBV11-2	13	TRBJ2-4	CASSLDRVDIQYF